The 7 T cell receptor beta chains given below trace back to one sample, sequenced in a study of blood T cell repertoires in COVID-19. Sequenced by immunoSEQ multiplex PCR; TCRdb stores in-frame clones only, minus some. The table includes 250,000 or so clones, around 85% detected once. Sequenced: PBMCs or T cells enriched from blood (not recorded which). The origin of the receptors is a woman between 50 and 59 years old who had recovered from COVID-19.

In DNA, the CDR3 is TGTGCCAGCAGCGCAAATAGTAACATTCAGTACTTC. Its translation: CASSANSNIQYF. The genes are TRBV9 and TRBJ2-4, with D hard to call. Trimming removed 3 bases at V and 7 bases at J, with 8 bases between. CDR3 length: 12 amino acids. From germline, CDR1 is SGDLS and CDR2 YYNGEE.

CDR3 bases: TGTGCCAGCACCGAGACGGGACAGGGGGCCGATGAGCAGTTCTTC. Translated, it gives CASTETGQGADEQFF. This rearrangement joins TRBV27 to TRBJ2-1, with 12 bases matching TRBD1. J was trimmed by 8 bases and V by 7 bases; bases with no gene match: 9. From germline, CDR1 is MNHEY and CDR2 SMNVEV (reference sequence). The CDR3 covers 15 residues.

This rearrangement joins TRBV7-3 to TRBJ2-1; 9 nucleotides agree with TRBD2. Per the germline V gene, CDR1 is SGHTA and CDR2 is FQGTGA. The CDR3 is made up of 16 amino acids. Germline trimming cut 1 base from V and 5 bases from J; bases unmatched to any gene: 6. As DNA, the CDR3 is TGTGCCAGCAGCTTAATGGTAGCGGGAGATCACAATGAGCAGTTCTTC. It is translated as CASSLMVAGDHNEQFF. Full variable domain (rest looked up from reference TRBV7-3 and TRBJ2-1): GAGVSQTPSNKVTEKGKYVELRCDPISGHTALYWYRQSLGQGPEFLIYFQGTGAADDSGLPNDRFFAVRPEGSVSTLKIQRTERGDSAVYLCASSLMVAGDHNEQFFGPGTRLTVL.

CDR3 DNA: TGCGCCAGCAGCTTGTACTTACAGGAGTCTAATGAAAAACTGTTTTTT. As protein: CASSLYLQESNEKLFF. The rearrangement uses TRBV5-1 and TRBJ1-4; possibly TRBD1 for D (5 bases). The CDR3 loop spans 16 amino acids. Looked up from germline, CDR1 is SGHRS and CDR2 is YFSETQ. V dropped 1 base and J dropped 3 bases, with 13 bases sitting between them.

The chain carries TRBV7-9 and TRBJ1-3, with 7 bases lining up with TRBD1. In germline, CDR1 is SEHNR, CDR2 FQNEAQ (reference sequence). This CDR3 is 14 amino acids long. V dropped 7 bases and J dropped 4; count of bases not matched to a gene: 7. The CDR3 DNA sequence: TGTGCCAGCACCATGACAGGGCTAGGAAACACCATATATTTT. This encodes CASTMTGLGNTIYF.

CDR3: CASSDGTGEISTQYF. The CDR3 coding sequence is TGTGCCAGCAGCGACGGGACAGGGGAGATCAGTACGCAGTATTTT. This chain links TRBV7-8 with TRBJ2-3; TRBD1 matches at 10 bases. V shed 5 bases and J 8 bases; nucleotides not matched to a gene: 10. CDR1 and CDR2 from the germline V gene are SGHVS and FQNEAQ. CDR3 size: 15 residues.

The chain combines TRBV24-1 with TRBJ2-1, with 10 bases that match TRBD1. The J segment lost 0 bases and the V segment lost 4 bases, leaving 11 bases of the junction unmatched. The CDR3 is 19 amino acids. Germline V gene data show CDR1 as KGHDR and CDR2 as SFDVKD. CDR3 region: CATSDVGQGEKGSYNEQFF. The CDR3 nucleotides are TGTGCCACCAGTGACGTCGGACAGGGGGAGAAGGGCTCCTACAATGAGCAGTTCTTC.